These T cell receptor beta chains were read from a single sample in a study of T-cell memory formation after mild COVID-19. TCRdb re-called the 5' RACE reads through MiXCR, storing one row per CDR3 protein. Counted here are 300,000 to 400,000 distinct CDR3 sequences, 28% occurring once; the ten biggest clones make up about 13%. Material for sequencing was PBMCs or a T cell subset sorted from them (not recorded which). The receptors derive from an adult woman who had mild COVID-19 (a few samples of this study predate the infection). Cell type and time point are not known. Both conserved end residues are part of each CDR3. A D gene is named only where the DNA matches it firmly. Clone size is shown for a subset of rows, as once, few, many or a class of expanded clone.

cdr3_aa cdr3_nt j_call v_call d_call clone_size
CASSPLGWGTNSPLHF TGTGCCAGCAGCCCCCTCGGGTGGGGGACGAATTCACCCCTCCACTTT TRBJ1-6 TRBV7-6 . .
CASRHRANTEAFF TGTGCCAGCAGGCACAGGGCGAACACTGAAGCTTTCTTT TRBJ1-1 TRBV27 . few
CASSYSSQFNSPLHF TGTGCCAGCAGTTACTCGAGCCAATTTAATTCACCCCTCCACTTT TRBJ1-6 TRBV6-5 . few
CASSLVLASGGLQETQYF TGTGCCAGCAGCTTAGTCTTGGCTAGCGGGGGTCTACAAGAGACCCAGTACTTC TRBJ2-5 TRBV7-7 TRBD2 few
CASSMRTGDRKETQYF TGTGCCAGTAGTATGCGGACTGGGGACAGAAAAGAGACCCAGTACTTC TRBJ2-5 TRBV19 TRBD1 many
CASSRGTVFQETQYF TGTGCCAGCAGCCGTGGCACAGTATTCCAAGAGACCCAGTACTTC TRBJ2-5 TRBV7-9 . few
CAWSVGGADTQYF TGTGCCTGGAGTGTTGGGGGGGCAGATACGCAGTATTTT TRBJ2-3 TRBV30 TRBD2 few
CASITGPRKDTQYF TGTGCCAGCATTACGGGGCCGAGGAAAGATACGCAGTATTTT TRBJ2-3 TRBV6-2/TRBV6-3 . .
CATSRGTLIGGQPQHF TGTGCCACCAGCAGAGGTACCTTAATCGGTGGTCAGCCCCAGCATTTT TRBJ1-5 TRBV15 . .
CATSGREGYEQYF TGTGCCACCAGTGGCAGGGAGGGATACGAGCAGTACTTC TRBJ2-7 TRBV24-1 TRBD2 few
CASSQELDRSYSGANVLTF TGCGCCAGCAGCCAAGAATTAGACAGGAGTTACTCTGGGGCCAACGTCCTGACTTTC TRBJ2-6 TRBV4-3 . .
CASSNSPGQVRGEQFF TGTGCCAGTAGCAACTCTCCGGGACAGGTGCGAGGTGAGCAGTTCTTC TRBJ2-1 TRBV19 TRBD1 .
CASRGDRGSYEQYF TGCGCCAGCCGCGGGGACAGGGGTTCCTACGAGCAGTACTTC TRBJ2-7 TRBV5-1 TRBD1 few
CASRRTSGREQYF TGTGCCAGCAGGCGGACTAGCGGGAGGGAGCAGTACTTC TRBJ2-7 TRBV12-3/TRBV12-4 TRBD2 .
CASRSTGELFF TGTGCCAGCAGAAGCACCGGGGAGCTGTTTTTT TRBJ2-2 TRBV12-3/TRBV12-4 . many
CATSDIGTSGYTDTQYF TGTGCCACCAGTGACATCGGGACTAGCGGATACACAGATACGCAGTATTTT TRBJ2-3 TRBV24-1 TRBD2 few
CASSHCRDKEEQFF TGCGCCAGCAGTCACTGCCGGGACAAAGAAGAGCAGTTCTTC TRBJ2-1 TRBV23-1 . few
CASRQVTSSYEQYF TGTGCCAGTAGACAGGTAACGAGCTCCTACGAGCAGTACTTC TRBJ2-7 TRBV2 . few
CASSRTSEYEQYF TGTGCCAGCAGCCGGACTAGCGAGTACGAGCAGTACTTC TRBJ2-7 TRBV7-6 TRBD2 .
CASSFDIYEQYF TGTGCCAGCAGCTTCGACATATACGAGCAGTACTTC TRBJ2-7 TRBV7-9 . few
CASTRAGTGERTQYF TGTGCCAGCACCCGAGCAGGGACAGGGGAGAGGACCCAGTACTTC TRBJ2-5 TRBV3-1 TRBD1 .
CASSQGRGGTDTDTQYF TGCGCCAGCAGCCAGGGGCGAGGGGGCACAGACACAGATACGCAGTATTTT TRBJ2-3 TRBV4-1 TRBD1 few
CASRREETQYF TGTGCCAGCAGGAGGGAGGAGACCCAGTACTTC TRBJ2-5 TRBV25-1 . .
CAWDTGGGINEQFF TGTGCCTGGGATACAGGGGGAGGGATCAATGAGCAGTTCTTC TRBJ2-1 TRBV30 . .
CASSSPGGIQNEQFF TGTGCCAGCAGCTCCCCGGGGGGGATTCAGAATGAGCAGTTCTTC TRBJ2-1 TRBV7-6 TRBD2 .
CASSVEGGQANEQFF TGTGCCAGCAGCGTAGAAGGGGGGCAAGCGAATGAGCAGTTCTTC TRBJ2-1 TRBV9 . many
CASSPGTSGTSTDTQYF TGCGCCAGCAGCCCAGGGACTAGCGGAACTAGCACAGATACGCAGTATTTT TRBJ2-3 TRBV5-1 TRBD2 .
CASRNSNRGNQPQHF TGTGCCAGTAGGAATTCCAACAGGGGCAATCAGCCCCAGCATTTT TRBJ1-5 TRBV19 . .
CASSQGRELFF TGTGCCAGCAGCCAGGGCCGGGAGCTGTTTTTT TRBJ2-2 TRBV3-1 . few
CSARFRGGADEQFF TGCAGTGCTAGATTCCGCGGGGGGGCCGATGAGCAGTTCTTC TRBJ2-1 TRBV20-1 TRBD2 .
CASSHRSLDSAYGYTF TGCGCCAGCAGCCACAGATCCTTAGACAGTGCTTATGGCTACACCTTC TRBJ1-2 TRBV5-1 . few
CVGGDLNTEAFF TGTGTGGGGGGGGATTTGAACACTGAAGCTTTCTTT TRBJ1-1 TRBV6-5 . once